The 28 T cell receptor beta chains given below trace back to one sample, sequenced in a study of blood T cells in healthy people across ages. Then a second PCR, running roughly 7 to 11 cycles, was carried out with a sample-barcoded 5' primer and a J-beta primer mix. TCRdb fed the 5' RACE reads into MiXCR, producing one record per CDR3 protein. The sample contains hundreds of thousands of distinct CDR3 sequences, roughly 50% of which appear only once. What was sequenced was blood. The receptors originated from a man older than 75 in good health.

This rearrangement joins TRBV7-2 to TRBJ1-6, with D possibly matching TRBD1 (5 bases). Per the germline V gene, CDR1 is SGHTA and CDR2 is FQGNSA. This CDR3 contains 13 residues. V was clipped by 5 bases and J by 11 bases, with 13 bases between them. The CDR3 loop reads CASSRPSGAPLHF. The CDR3 DNA reads as TGTGCCAGCAGCAGACCCTCGGGGGCACCCCTCCACTTT.

This sequence joins TRBV5-6 and TRBJ2-4; no reliable D call. The CDR3 sequence is 12 residues long. With 6 bases removed from V and 7 bases from J, the gap between germline ends came to 11 bases. Germline values: CDR1 SGHDT, CDR2 YYEEEE. In DNA form, the CDR3 reads TGTGCCAGCACCAGAGCTGGGAACATTCAGTACTTC. Residues: CASTRAGNIQYF.

The rearrangement links TRBV20-1 to TRBJ1-3; D remains unclear. This CDR3 region has 14 residues. Germline CDR1 DFQATT, CDR2 SNEGSKA (reference sequence). V was clipped by 5 bases and J by 0 bases, with 11 bases between them. CDR3 protein: CSAVDFSSGNTIYF. The CDR3, as DNA: TGCAGTGCTGTCGACTTCTCCTCTGGAAACACCATATATTTT.

This clonotype was found a few times. The chain uses TRBV27 and TRBJ1-2, with 7 positions matching TRBD1. With V trimmed by 5 bases and J by 5 bases, 8 bases remained unmatched. Germline-derived CDR1 and CDR2 are MNHEY and SMNVEV (reference sequence). The CDR3 is 14 residues long. DNA for the CDR3: TGTGCCAGCAGTCGACAGGGAAGGGGTTATGGCTACACCTTC. Its translation: CASSRQGRGYGYTF.

V is TRBV29-1 and J is TRBJ2-1; D may correspond to TRBD1 or TRBD2 (5 bases each). V lost 5 bases to trimming and J lost 8 bases, with 19 bases between them. CDR1 and CDR2 from the germline V gene are SQVTM and ANQGSEA. The length of the CDR3 is 14 residues. This chain's CDR3 is CSVSRGPPTHEQFF. CDR3 bases: TGCAGCGTTTCCCGGGGCCCCCCAACCCATGAGCAGTTCTTC.

This clonotype was recorded a few times. The chain joins TRBV4-1 to TRBJ2-7; tentative D call: TRBD1 (6 bases). Trimming shortened V by 0 bases and J by 7 bases, and 16 bases separated the two germline ends. The CDR3 covers 15 residues. The germline V gene encodes CDR1 MGHRA and CDR2 YSYEKL. CDR3 amino acids: CASSQDLSRGAEQYF. CDR3 nucleotides: TGCGCCAGCAGCCAAGATCTCAGCAGGGGTGCGGAGCAGTACTTC.

CDR3 loop: CASRRVAGIPYEQYF. The CDR3, as DNA: TGTGCCAGCAGACGCGTAGCGGGGATCCCCTACGAGCAGTACTTC. The chain uses TRBV11-2 and TRBJ2-7; 8 bases are shared with TRBD2. CDR1 and CDR2 (germline): SGHAT, FQNNGV. Germline trimming cut 6 bases from V and 2 bases from J; bases unmatched to any gene: 9. The CDR3 length is 15 residues.

The chain carries TRBV25-1 and TRBJ2-1; TRBD1 aligns across 7 bases. CDR3 length: 14 residues. Germline CDR1 and CDR2: MGHDK and SYGVNS. V dropped 2 bases and J dropped 9; count of bases not matched to a gene: 7. The CDR3 sequence is CASSEDKGAVEQFF. The DNA for the CDR3 is TGTGCCAGCAGTGAAGACAAGGGGGCGGTTGAGCAGTTCTTC.

The chain joins TRBV5-1 to TRBJ2-1, with TRBD1 as a possible D gene (7 bases). The end of the DNA aligns better with TRBJ2-7, so the J call may be wrong. Germline V gene sequence: CDR1 SGHRS, CDR2 YFSETQ. The CDR3 loop spans 22 amino acids. This chain's CDR3 is CASSRLAGRLGGTISSYNEQYF. CDR3 in DNA: TGCGCCAGCAGCCGCCTGGCGGGGAGACTAGGGGGCACGATTAGCTCCTACAATGAGCAGTACTTC.

The chain joins TRBV30 to TRBJ2-4; D uncertain. The V end was cut by 2 bases, the J end by 6 bases, with 5 bases between. CDR1 and CDR2 (germline): GTSNPN, SVGIG (reference sequence). The CDR3 totals 11 residues. The CDR3 sequence is CAWSRPNIQYF. Here the CDR3 DNA reads TGTGCCTGGAGTAGACCAAACATTCAGTACTTC.

Note on this clonotype: At one of its ends the junction is not consistent with the germline gene, which may arise from a read error. The chain recombines TRBV7-2 with TRBJ2-6, with 7 bases identical to TRBD1. The CDR3 spans 17 residues. Germline V lookup: CDR1 SGHTA, CDR2 FQGNSA. CDR3 DNA: TGTGCCTGCAGCCGGGACAGACTTCCCTCTGGGGCCAACGTCCTGACTTTC. It yields the protein CACSRDRLPSGANVLTF.

The V gene is TRBV7-2, the J gene TRBJ2-5, with unresolved D. The CDR3 has 13 amino acids. Trimming pared 5 bases from V and 11 bases from J, leaving 18 bases between. Germline V gene lookup returns CDR1 SGHTA and CDR2 FQGNSA. In DNA, the CDR3 is TGTGCCAGCAGCCCCGCCCTCCCACTGGAGCAGTACTTC. Translated, it gives CASSPALPLEQYF.

The genes are TRBV29-1 and TRBJ2-7; 12 positions match TRBD1. Per the germline V gene, CDR1 is SQVTM and CDR2 is ANQGSEA. Trimming removed 6 bases from V and 7 bases from J; junction bases left unmatched: 10. The length of the CDR3 is 14 residues. This CDR3 is CSVEGGQGAREQYF. The CDR3, as DNA: TGCAGCGTGGAGGGGGGACAGGGGGCTAGAGAGCAGTACTTC.

This clonotype occurred a few times. The chain recombines TRBV29-1 with TRBJ1-4; a possible D gene is TRBD1 (6 bases). In germline, CDR1 is SQVTM, CDR2 ANQGSEA. Trimming removed 7 bases from V and 4 bases from J, with 16 bases in between. The CDR3 length is 14 residues. Here the CDR3 DNA reads TGCAGCGGGGGTTTTGGACAGCGTAATGAAAAACTGTTTTTT. It encodes CSGGFGQRNEKLFF.

The CDR3 is CASSSGVSGANVLTF. The CDR3, as DNA: TGTGCCAGCAGCTCAGGGGTCTCTGGGGCCAACGTCCTGACTTTC. The chain employs TRBV7-9 and TRBJ2-6; weak D call: TRBD1 (6 bases). With 4 bases removed from V and 0 bases from J, the gap between germline ends came to 7 bases. CDR3 length: 15 amino acids. Germline V gene data show CDR1 as SEHNR and CDR2 as FQNEAQ (reference sequence).

There are a few counts of this clonotype. The J gene is TRBJ2-3, the V gene TRBV7-2; a possible D gene is TRBD2 (6 bases). The CDR3 loop spans 14 amino acids. CDR1 and CDR2 from the germline V gene are SGHTA and FQGNSA. With 10 bases removed from V and 2 bases from J, the gap between germline ends came to 16 bases. The CDR3, as DNA: TGTGCCACCCGAGGCGCGGGGTTCACAGATACGCAGTATTTT. Protein product: CATRGAGFTDTQYF. Combining the CDR3 with reference TRBV7-2 and TRBJ2-3 gives the whole variable domain GAGVSQSPSNKVTEKGKDVELRCDPISGHTALYWYRQSLGQGLEFLIYFQGNSAPDKSGLPSDRFSAERTGGSVSTLTIQRTQQEDSAVYLCATRGAGFTDTQYFGPGTRLTVL.

In this sample, this clonotype turned up a few times. The chain recombines TRBV20-1 with TRBJ2-7; 9 nucleotides match TRBD1. The CDR3 sequence is 16 residues long. V lost 3 bases and J lost 7; bases outside the gene matches: 16. CDR1 is DFQATT and CDR2 is SNEGSKA in the germline V gene (reference sequence). Here the CDR3 reads CSASMGGGQGSEEQYF. CDR3 sequence (DNA): TGCAGTGCTAGTATGGGTGGGGGACAGGGAAGCGAGGAGCAGTACTTC.

The chain joins TRBV7-2 to TRBJ2-7, with a possible D match to TRBD2 (5 bases). This CDR3 contains 14 residues. Germline V gene lookup returns CDR1 SGHTA and CDR2 FQGNSA. V lost 6 bases to trimming and J lost 2 bases, with 14 bases between them. The CDR3 sequence is CASSWPSGPYEQYF. The CDR3 nucleotides read TGTGCCAGCAGTTGGCCCAGCGGACCCTACGAGCAGTACTTC.

The chain employs TRBV9 and TRBJ1-1; possible D gene TRBD1, 5 bases. Germline V gene data show CDR1 as SGDLS and CDR2 as YYNGEE. This CDR3 comprises 14 residues. Trimming stripped 2 bases from V and 1 base from J, with 9 bases between. The CDR3, as DNA: TGTGCCAGCAGCGTGGGGGTTACGAACACTGAAGCTTTCTTT. As protein: CASSVGVTNTEAFF.

V is TRBV2 and J is TRBJ2-2; D gene unclear. V lost 5 bases, J lost 0 bases, and 13 bases lay in between. Germline V CDR1 and CDR2: SNHLY, FYNNEI. This CDR3 region has 16 residues. The CDR3 sequence is CASSPPVRTNTGELFF. The CDR3, as DNA: TGTGCCAGCAGTCCTCCAGTCAGAACGAACACCGGGGAGCTGTTTTTT.

CDR3: CASTGHWSSYNEQFF. Here the CDR3 DNA reads TGTGCCAGCACCGGACACTGGAGCTCCTACAATGAGCAGTTCTTC. The chain employs TRBV27 and TRBJ2-1, with a possible D match to TRBD1 (5 bases). The germline V gene has CDR1 MNHEY and CDR2 SMNVEV (reference sequence). CDR3 length equals 15 residues. V was trimmed by 7 bases and J by 0 bases, leaving 13 bases between them.

This chain joins TRBV12-3 or TRBV12-4 and TRBJ2-7; 7 nucleotides line up with TRBD2. V shed 2 bases, J shed 7 bases, and the junction held 11 bases outside the gene matches. CDR3 length equals 15 residues. Written as DNA, the CDR3 is TGTGCCAGCAGTTTAAGAGCTAGCGGAAACAATGAGCAGTACTTC. It codes for CASSLRASGNNEQYF.

The CDR3, as DNA: TGTGCCAGCAGCCAAGGACTAGCGCGTGCCTCCGAGCAGTACTTC. Its translation is CASSQGLARASEQYF. The chain joins TRBV7-2 to TRBJ2-7, with 9 nucleotides matching TRBD2. The CDR3 is 15 amino acids. Looked up from germline, CDR1 is SGHTA and CDR2 is FQGNSA. V lost 5 bases, J lost 6 bases, and 11 bases stayed unmatched. The variable domain in full, completed from reference TRBV7-2 and TRBJ2-7, reads GAGVSQSPSNKVTEKGKDVELRCDPISGHTALYWYRQSLGQGLEFLIYFQGNSAPDKSGLPSDRFSAERTGGSVSTLTIQRTQQEDSAVYLCASSQGLARASEQYFGPGTRLTVT.

The rearrangement uses TRBV20-1 and TRBJ2-4; either TRBD1 or TRBD2 may supply D (6 bases each). CDR1 is DFQATT and CDR2 is SNEGSKA in the germline V gene (reference sequence). The ends were cut back, 2 bases at V and 8 bases at J, with 13 bases in the middle. This CDR3 region has 13 residues. The CDR3 nucleotides are TGCAGTGCTAGATTCCGGGGGCCAGACATTCAGTACTTC. Translating gives CSARFRGPDIQYF.

This chain uses TRBV7-3 with TRBJ2-3; TRBD1 agrees at 7 bases. CDR3 size: 14 residues. V dropped 5 bases and J dropped 7; count of bases not matched to a gene: 9. Looked up from germline, CDR1 is SGHTA and CDR2 is FQGTGA. CDR3 amino acids: CASSIDRVRNTQYF. The CDR3 nucleotides read TGTGCCAGCAGCATAGACAGGGTCCGGAATACGCAGTATTTT.

This clonotype appeared once. Possible read error: a much larger clone is one base away. The V call is TRBV29-1, the J call TRBJ2-4, with 14 bases that match TRBD2. V was pared by 4 bases and J by 13 bases, with 12 bases of the junction left unmatched. Germline-derived CDR1 and CDR2 are SQVTM and ANQGSEA. The length of the CDR3 is 15 residues. As DNA, the CDR3 is TGCAGCGTTGGGGGGGGACTAGCGGGAGATGAAGAGCAGTACTTC. Translating it yields CSVGGGLAGDEEQYF.

The chain recombines TRBV5-1 with TRBJ1-1; D unresolved. The CDR3 is made up of 13 amino acids. The V and J ends lost 4 bases and 1 base respectively, with 8 bases between them. The V gene's germline CDR1 is SGHRS and CDR2 YFSETQ. In DNA, the CDR3 is TGCGCCAGCAGCCACCCAGGGAACACTGAAGCTTTCTTT. This codes for CASSHPGNTEAFF.

V usage is TRBV29-1 and J usage is TRBJ2-7; a possible D gene is TRBD2 (6 bases). V gave up 6 bases and J gave up 3 bases, with 15 bases separating them. Per the germline V gene, CDR1 is SQVTM and CDR2 is ANQGSEA. The CDR3 has 13 residues. The CDR3 region is CSVGRRGSYEQYF. The CDR3 nucleotides read TGCAGCGTGGGGCGGCGGGGAAGCTACGAGCAGTACTTC.